Each of the 18 T cell receptor beta chains below was sequenced from the same sample in a study of blood T cell repertoires in COVID-19. The method was immunoSEQ multiplex PCR; TCRdb's version includes in-frame clones alone and lacks a portion of them. The sample contains about 200,000 clones, about 78% of which appear only once. Material: peripheral blood. The receptors here all came from a woman aged 65 to 85 with acute or convalescent COVID-19.

This chain connects TRBV19 to TRBJ1-1, with D uncertain. V gave up 0 bases and J gave up 0 bases, with 8 bases separating them. Per germline, CDR1 LNHDA and CDR2 SQIVND (reference sequence). The CDR3 totals 15 residues. CDR3 protein: CASSIDPGLNTEAFF. CDR3 DNA: TGTGCCAGTAGTATAGACCCAGGCCTGAACACTGAAGCTTTCTTT.

The chain couples TRBV5-6 to TRBJ1-3; tentative D call: TRBD1 (5 bases). CDR1 SGHDT and CDR2 YYEEEE come from the germline V gene. This CDR3 has 13 amino acids. Trimming stripped 0 bases from V and 4 bases from J, with 5 bases between. The CDR3 bases are TGTGCCAGCAGCTTGGACAGGGGAAACACCATATATTTT. Its protein is CASSLDRGNTIYF. Supplemented by reference TRBV5-6 and TRBJ1-3, the full variable domain reads DAGVTQSPTHLIKTRGQQVTLRCSPKSGHDTVSWYQQALGQGPQFIFQYYEEEERQRGNFPDRFSGHQFPNYSSELNVNALLLGDSALYLCASSLDRGNTIYFGEGSWLTVV.

The chain is built from TRBV18 and TRBJ1-5; no definite D call. With 3 bases removed from V and 1 base from J, the gap between germline ends came to 16 bases. This CDR3 region has 17 residues. CDR1 and CDR2 (germline): KGHSH, LQKENI. CDR3 in DNA: TGTGCCAGCTCACCCAGCCCCCGGGTTTCCAGCAATCAGCCCCAGCATTTT. It translates to CASSPSPRVSSNQPQHF.

Comment on this clone: This sample includes further DNA sequences coding for the same CDR3. J is TRBJ1-5 and V is TRBV2, with a possible D match to TRBD1 (6 bases). V was shortened by 6 bases and J by 3 bases, with 9 bases between the two germline ends. CDR3 size: 13 residues. CDR1 is SNHLY and CDR2 is FYNNEI in the germline V gene. Here the CDR3 DNA reads TGTGCCAGCAGCGGACAGAACAATCAGCCCCAGCATTTT. Its translation is CASSGQNNQPQHF.

The J gene is TRBJ2-3, the V gene TRBV19; D possibly corresponds to TRBD2 (5 bases). CDR1 LNHDA and CDR2 SQIVND come from the germline V gene (reference sequence). With 4 bases removed from V and 10 bases from J, the gap between germline ends came to 9 bases. The CDR3 loop spans 11 amino acids. The CDR3 here is CASSTRAAQYF. CDR3 nucleotide sequence: TGTGCCAGTAGTACCCGAGCGGCGCAGTATTTT.

The rearrangement joins TRBV11-2 to TRBJ2-4; TRBD2 aligns across 11 bases. The ends lost 5 bases at V and 6 bases at J; junction bases unmatched: 12. CDR3 length equals 17 residues. Germline CDR1 is SGHAT and CDR2 is FQNNGV. This chain's CDR3 is CASSPRLAGGPGNIQYF. The CDR3 nucleotides read TGTGCCAGCAGCCCCCGCTTAGCGGGAGGGCCGGGAAACATTCAGTACTTC.

CDR3 region: CASSKGGSGFYNEQFF. CDR3 nucleotides: TGTGCCAGCAGCAAAGGGGGTAGCGGGTTTTACAATGAGCAGTTCTTC. This chain uses TRBV21-1 with TRBJ2-1; no check of the table's D call, TRBD2, against the DNA was made. TRBV21-1 is given as a pseudogene. This CDR3 has 16 amino acids.

J is TRBJ1-5 and V is TRBV21-1; the tabulated D call, TRBD1, remains unverified against the DNA. TRBV21-1 is marked as a pseudogene. CDR3 size: 14 residues. The CDR3 sequence is CATKGQPDYQPQHF. The CDR3 DNA follows: TGTGCCACCAAGGGACAGCCAGATTATCAGCCCCAGCATTTT.

There are many counts of this clone. The chain recombines TRBV3-1 (or the pseudogene TRBV3-2) with TRBJ1-3, with D perhaps TRBD1 (5 bases). V was shortened by 0 bases and J by 2 bases, with 14 bases between the two germline ends. The CDR3 length is 17 residues. Germline loops: CDR1 LGHDT, CDR2 YNNKEL (reference sequence). Written as DNA, the CDR3 is TGTGCCAGCAGCCAAGACCCATGGAGGGGCCCTGGAAACACCATATATTTT. Encoded protein: CASSQDPWRGPGNTIYF.

V gene TRBV5-6 combines with J gene TRBJ2-1; TRBD2 aligns across 7 bases. Germline CDR1 SGHDT, CDR2 YYEEEE. J was trimmed by 3 bases and V by 4 bases; bases with no gene match: 10. This CDR3 region has 16 residues. The CDR3 loop is CASSPPGGRVYNEQFF. For the CDR3, the DNA is TGTGCCAGCAGCCCCCCGGGGGGACGAGTCTACAATGAGCAGTTCTTC.

J is TRBJ2-2 and V is TRBV3-1 (or the pseudogene TRBV3-2), with 8 nucleotides matching TRBD2. The CDR3 runs to 16 residues. V gave up 2 bases and J gave up 1 base; unmatched junction bases: 3. CDR1 and CDR2 (germline): LGHDT, YNNKEL (reference sequence). CDR3 protein: CASSQRSGGNTGELFF. In DNA form, the CDR3 reads TGTGCCAGCAGCCAAAGGAGCGGGGGGAACACCGGGGAGCTGTTTTTT.

The chain couples TRBV5-1 to TRBJ2-2, with TRBD2 matching 14 bases. From germline, CDR1 is SGHRS and CDR2 YFSETQ. Trimming cost V 2 bases and J 5 bases; bases outside gene matches: 14. CDR3 length: 20 amino acids. CDR3 sequence reads: CASSLGKTGLAGVSTGELFF. The CDR3 region has the DNA TGCGCCAGCAGCTTAGGCAAAACGGGACTAGCGGGAGTTTCTACCGGGGAGCTGTTTTTT.

This chain links TRBV14 with TRBJ2-3; the match to TRBD2 covers 15 bases. Looked up from germline, CDR1 is SGHDN and CDR2 is FVKESK. This CDR3 is built from 17 residues. The trim removed 7 bases at V and 7 bases at J, leaving 12 bases unmatched. CDR3 in amino acids: CASTGLAGGPIKNTQYF. CDR3 sequence (DNA): TGTGCCAGCACCGGACTAGCGGGAGGGCCGATTAAGAATACGCAGTATTTT.

V and J are TRBV24-1 and TRBJ2-3, with TRBD2 matching 7 bases. The ends lost 4 bases at V and 4 bases at J; junction bases unmatched: 7. The CDR3 consists of 15 residues. The germline CDR1 and CDR2 sequences are KGHDR and SFDVKD. In DNA form, the CDR3 reads TGTGCCACCAGTGACCCCTCAGCGGGGCCAGATACGCAGTATTTT. It translates to CATSDPSAGPDTQYF.

The rearrangement uses TRBV19 and TRBJ1-2; D gene unclear. The CDR3 is made up of 13 amino acids. V was cut by 8 bases and J by 3 bases, with 13 bases left in between. CDR1 and CDR2 from the germline V gene are LNHDA and SQIVND (reference sequence). The CDR3 here is CASSREGYYGYTF. The CDR3 coding sequence is TGTGCCAGTTCTCGAGAGGGTTACTATGGCTACACCTTC. The full variable domain, in which reference TRBV19 and TRBJ1-2 provide the parts outside the CDR3, is DGGITQSPKYLFRKEGQNVTLSCEQNLNHDAMYWYRQDPGQGLRLIYYSQIVNDFQKGDIAEGYSVSREKKESFPLTVTSAQKNPTAFYLCASSREGYYGYTFGSGTRLTVV.

The table lists this clone with a count of one. The V gene is TRBV14, the J gene TRBJ2-7; 7 bases agree with TRBD2. The V and J ends lost 4 bases and 1 base, in that order; junction bases with no gene match: 10. CDR1 SGHDN and CDR2 FVKESK come from the germline V gene. There are 16 residues in the CDR3. This CDR3 reads CASSLPGGSGSYEQYF. The CDR3 nucleotides are TGTGCCAGCAGCCTACCCGGAGGTAGCGGGTCCTACGAGCAGTACTTC.

This chain joins TRBV7-2 and TRBJ2-7; D might be TRBD2 (7 bases). The CDR3 has 14 amino acids. Germline-derived CDR1 and CDR2 are SGHTA and FQGNSA. V shed 5 bases and J shed 2 bases, with 13 bases lying between them. The CDR3 reads CASSPRGGPYEQYF. The CDR3 DNA reads TGTGCCAGCAGCCCGCGCGGGGGCCCCTACGAGCAGTACTTC.

V and J are TRBV28 and TRBJ1-1; D is unclear. From germline, CDR1 is MDHEN and CDR2 SYDVKM. This CDR3 has 14 amino acids. Trimming took off 3 bases at V and 0 bases at J, with 8 bases between the two ends. DNA for the CDR3: TGTGCCAGCAGTTTGGGCCAGGTGAACACTGAAGCTTTCTTT. It codes for CASSLGQVNTEAFF. The entire variable domain, with the rest obtained from reference TRBV28 and TRBJ1-1, is as follows: DVKVTQSSRYLVKRTGEKVFLECVQDMDHENMFWYRQDPGLGLRLIYFSYDVKMKEKGDIPEGYSVSREKKERFSLILESASTNQTSMYLCASSLGQVNTEAFFGQGTRLTVV.